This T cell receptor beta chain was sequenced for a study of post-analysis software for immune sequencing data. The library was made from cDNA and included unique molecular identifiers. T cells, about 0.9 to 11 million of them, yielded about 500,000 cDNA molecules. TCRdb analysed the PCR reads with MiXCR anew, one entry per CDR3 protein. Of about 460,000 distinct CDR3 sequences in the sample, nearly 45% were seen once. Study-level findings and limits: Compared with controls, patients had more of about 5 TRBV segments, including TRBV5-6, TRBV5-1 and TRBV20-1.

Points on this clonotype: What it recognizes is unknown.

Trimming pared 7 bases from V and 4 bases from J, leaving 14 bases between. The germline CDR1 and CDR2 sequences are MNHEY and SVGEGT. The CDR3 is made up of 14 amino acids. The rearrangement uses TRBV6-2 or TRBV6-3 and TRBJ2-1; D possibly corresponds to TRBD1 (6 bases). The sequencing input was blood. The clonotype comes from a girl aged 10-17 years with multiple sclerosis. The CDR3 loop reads CASTILGAYNEQFF. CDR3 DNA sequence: TGTGCCAGCACCATCCTGGGGGCATACAATGAGCAGTTCTTC.